The entry below gives a single T cell receptor (beta chain) sequence along with its context. The data were taken from a study of T cell responses to AZD1222 COVID-19 vaccine. Germline CDR1 reads SQVTM; CDR2 reads ANQGSEA. The CDR3 runs to 12 residues. Trimming took 5 bases from V and 5 from J, leaving 12 bases between them. Sequenced by immunoSEQ multiplex PCR; TCRdb stores in-frame clones only, minus some. The sample shows around 110,000 clones, 80% to 90% of them seen only once. The sequence was collected from an adult in good health. This sequence joins TRBV29-1 and TRBJ2-5; D may be TRBD2 (7 bases). The specimen comprised peripheral blood, sampled on day 0 of MenACWY control vaccination. CDR3 in DNA: TGCAGCGTTTCCCGCGGGGGCGAGACCCAGTACTTC. Translated, it gives CSVSRGGETQYF. Based on the CDR3 plus reference TRBV29-1 and TRBJ2-5, the full variable domain is SAVISQKPSRDICQRGTSLTIQCQVDSQVTMMFWYRQQPGQSLTLIATANQGSEATYESGFVIDKFPISRPNLTFSTLTVSNMSPEDSSIYLCSVSRGGETQYFGPGTRLLVL.